The clone carrying this TCR beta chain has more than one count but fewer than ten. Germline V lookup: CDR1 SQVTM, CDR2 ANQGSEA. V lost 0 bases to trimming and J lost 6 bases; unmatched junction nucleotides: 12. The CDR3 is made up of 17 amino acids. Preparation of the TCRbeta library involved a method that used unique molecular identifiers. TCRdb re-called the PCR reads through MiXCR, storing one row per CDR3 protein. The sample records roughly 500,000 distinct CDR3 sequences, around an eighth being singletons. The data originate from a study of T-cell reconstitution after alpha-beta-depleted transplantation in children.

The chain combines TRBV29-1 with TRBJ2-2; 8 nucleotides agree with TRBD1. Source: PBMCs from the stem cell graft donor, taken from the stem cell graft. The source is a human donor who donated a stem cell graft to a child with combined immunodeficiency. The CDR3 bases are TGCAGCGTTGAAGATCTTCTCAGGGGGCTAATCTCCGGGGAGCTGTTTTTT. It specifies CSVEDLLRGLISGELFF.